The 17 T cell receptor beta chains reported below all come from one sample, sequenced in a study of blood T cells in healthy people across ages. Primed by a sample-barcoded 5' primer and a J-beta primer mix, a second PCR proceeded for 7 to 11 cycles. TCRdb called the 5' RACE reads again in MiXCR, with one record for every CDR3 protein. The sample comprises about 1 million distinct CDR3 sequences, 40% to 55% of which are singletons, and 18% rests with the top ten. The material sequenced was blood. These receptor sequences come from a woman aged 55-70 years in good health.

This clonotype has a handful of counts. The genes are TRBV20-1 and TRBJ2-1; D is perhaps TRBD2 (5 bases). The V gene lost 6 bases and the J gene lost 0 bases, with 15 bases spanning the gap. The CDR3 length is 15 residues. Germline V gene lookup returns CDR1 DFQATT and CDR2 SNEGSKA (reference sequence). CDR3 sequence (DNA): TGCAGTGCAAAAAGCGGCTCCAGCTCCTACAATGAGCAGTTCTTC. Translation: CSAKSGSSSYNEQFF.

This clonotype was recorded at least ten times. The chain employs TRBV28 and TRBJ1-5; D is perhaps TRBD1 (5 bases). The CDR3 extends over 17 amino acids. Trimming removed 7 bases at V and 0 bases at J, with 19 bases between. Looked up from germline, CDR1 is MDHEN and CDR2 is SYDVKM. As DNA, the CDR3 is TGTGCCAGCACTCTATCCCGGGACCAGTATAGCAATCAGCCCCAGCATTTT. Translation: CASTLSRDQYSNQPQHF.

V is TRBV11-2 and J is TRBJ2-7, with unresolved D. Trimming left V 3 bases short and J 2 bases short, with 11 bases between. Germline V CDR1 and CDR2: SGHAT, FQNNGV. CDR3 length: 14 residues. The CDR3 here is CASSFSANAYEQYF. The CDR3 nucleotides are TGTGCCAGCAGCTTCTCTGCTAATGCCTACGAGCAGTACTTC.

This clonotype was observed at least ten times. The chain's CDR3 is CASSWSDGNEQFF. In DNA, the CDR3 is TGTGCCAGCAGCTGGTCGGACGGCAATGAGCAGTTCTTC. The V and J genes are TRBV7-3 and TRBJ2-1; D not resolved. V was clipped by 4 bases and J by 6 bases, with 10 bases between them. Looked up from germline, CDR1 is SGHTA and CDR2 is FQGTGA. CDR3 length: 13 amino acids.

This clonotype was detected only a few times. Germline is not matched at one junction end, which may reflect a read error. Here the CDR3 DNA reads TGTGCCAGCAGCTTAGTGGGGATCTCCAACGAGCAGTACTTC. The encoded protein is CASSLVGISNEQYF. This rearrangement joins TRBV7-2 to TRBJ2-7; D call uncertain. The CDR3 extends over 14 amino acids. Germline-derived CDR1 and CDR2 are SGHTA and FQGNSA.

This sequence joins TRBV9 and TRBJ1-3; D unresolved. The CDR3 runs 12 residues. The ends were cut back, 4 bases at V and 7 bases at J, with 9 bases in the middle. Germline assignment: CDR1 SGDLS and CDR2 YYNGEE. The CDR3 nucleotides are TGTGCCAGCAGCCCCGAGTGGAACACCATATATTTT. Protein: CASSPEWNTIYF.

This chain links TRBV4-2 with TRBJ1-6; no clear D. V was cut by 0 bases and J by 5 bases, with 8 bases left in between. From germline, CDR1 is LGHNA and CDR2 YNFKEQ. The CDR3 loop spans 15 amino acids. DNA of the CDR3: TGTGCCAGCAGCCAAGAGGGGATCGATAATTCACCCCTCCACTTT. Its translation is CASSQEGIDNSPLHF.

The V and J genes are TRBV7-9 and TRBJ2-6; D perhaps matches TRBD1 (5 bases). V lost 5 bases and J lost 3, with 14 bases in between. Germline assignment: CDR1 SEHNR and CDR2 FQNEAQ (reference sequence). The CDR3 runs 16 residues. This CDR3 reads CASSNAGFDGANVLTF. The DNA of the CDR3 is TGTGCCAGCAGCAATGCAGGGTTTGATGGGGCCAACGTCCTGACTTTC.

This clonotype has more than one count but fewer than ten. This chain joins TRBV12-3 or TRBV12-4 and TRBJ2-5, with TRBD2 matching over 11 bases. Unmatched junction bases numbered 6, after V lost 3 bases and J lost 6 bases. The CDR3 runs to 15 residues. This chain's CDR3 is CASSLISGRVKTQYF. Written as DNA, the CDR3 is TGTGCCAGCAGTTTGATTAGCGGGAGGGTAAAGACCCAGTACTTC.

This clonotype appeared a few times. The V call is TRBV7-8, the J call TRBJ2-4; D is unclear. Germline values: CDR1 SGHVS, CDR2 FQNEAQ. The CDR3 has 14 residues. V dropped 11 bases and J dropped 0 bases, with 14 bases sitting between them. CDR3 loop: CADTPLIAKNIQYF. In DNA form, the CDR3 reads TGTGCCGACACCCCATTAATAGCCAAAAACATTCAGTACTTC.

This clonotype was found once. The CDR3 region is CASSFYPQRPGTEAFF. For the CDR3, the DNA is TGTGCCAGCAGTTTTTACCCTCAGCGACCGGGCACTGAAGCTTTCTTT. This chain uses TRBV28 with TRBJ1-1; D is unresolved. The CDR3 has 16 residues. V was clipped by 3 bases and J by 4 bases, with 18 bases between them. Germline lookup yields CDR1 MDHEN and CDR2 SYDVKM. Together with reference TRBV28 and TRBJ1-1, the CDR3 gives the full variable domain: DVKVTQSSRYLVKRTGEKVFLECVQDMDHENMFWYRQDPGLGLRLIYFSYDVKMKEKGDIPEGYSVSREKKERFSLILESASTNQTSMYLCASSFYPQRPGTEAFFGQGTRLTVV.

This clonotype was found a few times. The chain combines TRBV10-3 with TRBJ1-2; tentatively, D is TRBD1 (5 bases). Germline V gives CDR1 ENHRY, CDR2 SYGVKD. The CDR3 has 13 residues. V was clipped by 4 bases and J by 2 bases, with 8 bases between them. CDR3 protein: CAISVGENYGYTF. As DNA, the CDR3 is TGTGCCATCAGTGTGGGGGAAAACTATGGCTACACCTTC.

This clonotype has a handful of counts. V usage is TRBV6-1 and J usage is TRBJ2-5; 7 nucleotides align to TRBD1. Trimming at V came to 1 base and at J to 1 base, leaving 6 bases not matched to a gene. Germline CDR1 and CDR2: MNHNS and SASEGT. The CDR3 sequence is 16 residues long. Here the CDR3 reads CASSEVGDSTQETQYF. DNA of the CDR3: TGTGCCAGCAGTGAAGTGGGGGACAGTACCCAAGAGACCCAGTACTTC.

This clonotype was detected a few times. The chain joins TRBV12-3 or TRBV12-4 to TRBJ1-5, with D maybe TRBD1 (6 bases). Trimming cost V 5 bases and J 6 bases, with 17 bases left between them. This CDR3 has 15 residues. The CDR3 region has the DNA TGTGCCAGCAGTGACAGGCGGGGGAATGGTCAGCCCCAGCATTTT. It specifies CASSDRRGNGQPQHF.

The chain combines TRBV9 with TRBJ2-1; D ambiguous. Germline V CDR1 and CDR2: SGDLS, YYNGEE. The V and J ends lost 1 base and 6 bases respectively, with 8 bases between them. The CDR3 totals 13 residues. CDR3: CASSVSSANEQFF. CDR3 nucleotides: TGTGCCAGCAGCGTATCGAGCGCCAATGAGCAGTTCTTC.

A few counts support this clonotype. The V call is TRBV24-1, the J call TRBJ2-5, with TRBD2 matching 10 bases. The CDR3 contains 16 residues. V was pared by 3 bases and J by 3 bases, with 6 bases of the junction left unmatched. Per the germline V gene, CDR1 is KGHDR and CDR2 is SFDVKD. CDR3 bases: TGTGCCACCAGTGATCCACGACTAGCGGGTAAAGAGACCCAGTACTTC. It is translated as CATSDPRLAGKETQYF.

This rearrangement joins TRBV7-9 to TRBJ1-2; the D gene is possibly TRBD1 (5 bases). The CDR3 is 16 residues long. Germline lookup yields CDR1 SEHNR and CDR2 FQNEAQ (reference sequence). The V gene lost 5 bases and the J gene lost 6 bases, with 22 bases spanning the gap. CDR3 residues: CASSIPGPENRDGYTF. As DNA, the CDR3 is TGTGCCAGCAGCATCCCGGGACCCGAGAATAGGGATGGCTACACCTTC.